The 31 T cell receptor beta chains given below trace back to one sample, sequenced in a study of cytomegalovirus exposure and HLA in healthy donors. 60 Vbeta and 13 Jbeta primers were used in PCR. Only in-frame clones appear in the TCRdb table, and some are missing; sequencing was by immunoSEQ multiplex PCR. The table records tens of thousands of clones, 69% of them present only once. The sample was PBMCs. These receptors were obtained from a man in his forties or fifties in good health and CMV-seronegative.

This chain uses TRBV2 with TRBJ2-7, with TRBD2 matching over 12 bases. V shed 8 bases and J 0 bases; nucleotides not matched to a gene: 14. CDR1 and CDR2 (germline): SNHLY, FYNNEI. This CDR3 region has 18 residues. The DNA of the CDR3 is TGTGCCAGCCGGGAGTCGCTAGCGGGAGGGTTTAGCTCCTACGAGCAGTACGTC. It translates to CASRESLAGGFSSYEQYV.

V gene TRBV7-2 combines with J gene TRBJ2-5; TRBD2 aligns across 11 bases. Germline CDR1 reads SGHTA; CDR2 reads FQGNSA. This CDR3 contains 16 residues. Trimming cost V 5 bases and J 5 bases; bases outside gene matches: 10. DNA for the CDR3: TGTGCCAGCAGCAGGCGGGCTAGCGGGGGGCGGGAGACCCAGTACTTC. It codes for CASSRRASGGRETQYF.

V is TRBV9 and J is TRBJ2-1; 9 bases agree with TRBD2. This CDR3 has 15 residues. V was pared by 3 bases and J by 8 bases, with 9 bases of the junction left unmatched. In germline, CDR1 is SGDLS, CDR2 YYNGEE. In DNA, the CDR3 is TGTGCCAGCAGCGGGCGGGCTAGCGGGAACGATGAGCAGTTCTTC. Its protein product is CASSGRASGNDEQFF.

The chain joins TRBV5-1 to TRBJ2-5, with 14 bases matching TRBD2. V was clipped by 0 bases and J by 5 bases; unmatched bases: 12. There are 19 residues in the CDR3. Per germline, CDR1 SGHRS and CDR2 YFSETQ. The CDR3 coding sequence is TGCGCCAGCAGCTTGGCCCCGGGACTAGCGGGAGAGCGCGGCGAGACCCAGTACTTC. This sequence encodes CASSLAPGLAGERGETQYF.

This chain uses TRBV27 with TRBJ2-3; 7 positions agree with TRBD2. CDR1 and CDR2 from the germline V gene are MNHEY and SMNVEV (reference sequence). With V trimmed by 6 bases and J by 0 bases, 9 bases remained unmatched. The CDR3 has 16 residues. The CDR3 DNA is TGTGCCAGCAGGCCCTGGGCTAGCGGAAGCACAGATACGCAGTATTTT. Its translation: CASRPWASGSTDTQYF.

The rearrangement joins TRBV25-1 to TRBJ1-5, with TRBD1 identical over 7 bases. Germline V gene sequence: CDR1 MGHDK, CDR2 SYGVNS. After removal of 1 base from V and 6 bases from J, the junction contained 3 bases not matched to a gene. This CDR3 is 14 amino acids long. CDR3 DNA sequence: TGTGCCAGCAGTGAATTGCAGGGGGGTCAGCCCCAGCATTTT. Its translation: CASSELQGGQPQHF.

The V and J genes are TRBV7-9 and TRBJ2-2; 10 bases line up with TRBD1. The CDR3 is 16 residues long. V trimming: 6 bases; J trimming: 3 bases; junction bases outside the gene matches: 7. CDR1 is SEHNR and CDR2 is FQNEAQ in the germline V gene (reference sequence). Here the CDR3 reads CASRQDRGPYTGELFF. CDR3 sequence (DNA): TGTGCCAGCAGACAAGACAGGGGGCCGTACACCGGGGAGCTGTTTTTT.

The V call is TRBV7-9, the J call TRBJ2-3; no clear D. V gave up 5 bases and J gave up 6 bases, with 6 bases separating them. The CDR3 length is 11 residues. Germline CDR1 and CDR2: SEHNR and FQNEAQ (reference sequence). The CDR3 nucleotides read TGTGCCAGCAGCCCCCAGGATACGCAGTATTTT. As protein: CASSPQDTQYF.

This chain connects TRBV10-3 to TRBJ1-6; D ambiguous. The CDR3 contains 16 residues. Per the germline V gene, CDR1 is ENHRY and CDR2 is SYGVKD. Trimming removed 3 bases at V and 0 bases at J, with 9 bases between. In nucleotides, the CDR3 is TGTGCCATCAGTGACGCGGGCCCCTCCTATAATTCACCCCTCCACTTT. It codes for CAISDAGPSYNSPLHF.

By proportion, this clone is medium-sized. The chain has TRBV5-3 and TRBJ1-2; 9 bases agree with TRBD1. TRBV5-3 is marked as an open reading frame, function uncertain. Germline trimming cut 4 bases from V and 2 bases from J; bases unmatched to any gene: 6. CDR3 size: 15 residues. The CDR3 region is CARSHRTGANYGYTF. The CDR3, as DNA: TGTGCCAGAAGCCACAGGACAGGGGCGAACTATGGCTACACCTTC.

The rearrangement joins TRBV2 to TRBJ1-1; D gene unclear. The CDR3 extends over 13 amino acids. Germline CDR1 SNHLY, CDR2 FYNNEI. Trimming cost V 3 bases and J 5 bases, with 10 bases left between them. The CDR3 reads CASSEGVRTEAFF. The CDR3 DNA reads TGTGCCAGCAGTGAGGGCGTTCGGACTGAAGCTTTCTTT.

This rearrangement joins TRBV6-6 to TRBJ2-5, with TRBD2 matching 9 bases. This CDR3 contains 14 residues. Germline V gene lookup returns CDR1 MNHNY and CDR2 SVGAGI (reference sequence). Losses at the gene ends were 10 bases for V and 0 bases for J; bases not matched to a gene: 6. Here the CDR3 DNA reads TGTGCCACCGCTGTAGCGGGGGACCAAGAGACCCAGTACTTC. Its protein is CATAVAGDQETQYF.

This chain joins TRBV29-1 and TRBJ2-1; D unclear. V lost 4 bases, J lost 6 bases, and 7 bases lay in between. CDR1 SQVTM and CDR2 ANQGSEA come from the germline V gene. The CDR3 runs 11 residues. For the CDR3, the DNA is TGCAGCGTTGCCCCTTCCAATGAGCAGTTCTTC. Translating gives CSVAPSNEQFF.

The genes are TRBV4-3 and TRBJ1-5; D gene unclear. The CDR3 covers 14 residues. Looked up from germline, CDR1 is LGHNA and CDR2 is YSLEER. V was cut by 2 bases and J by 6 bases, with 11 bases left in between. The CDR3 region has the DNA TGCGCCAGCAGCCAACAGGTTCGGGGTCAGCCCCAGCATTTT. It codes for CASSQQVRGQPQHF.

The rearrangement joins TRBV19 to TRBJ1-4; D possibly corresponds to TRBD1 (5 bases). Germline values: CDR1 LNHDA, CDR2 SQIVND (reference sequence). The CDR3 has 13 residues. The ends were cut back, 5 bases at V and 7 bases at J, with 11 bases in the middle. CDR3 sequence (DNA): TGTGCCAGTAGTGACACGGGGGGTGAAAAACTGTTTTTT. It codes for CASSDTGGEKLFF.

V usage is TRBV19 and J usage is TRBJ1-5; 8 bases agree with TRBD1. V gave up 4 bases and J gave up 6 bases; unmatched junction bases: 5. There are 14 residues in the CDR3. Per germline, CDR1 LNHDA and CDR2 SQIVND (reference sequence). CDR3 sequence (DNA): TGTGCCAGTAGTACAAGACAGGGGCTTCAGCCCCAGCATTTT. Amino acid sequence: CASSTRQGLQPQHF.

This sequence joins TRBV6-1 and TRBJ1-4; D is unresolved. The CDR3 spans 13 residues. CDR1 and CDR2 from the germline V gene are MNHNS and SASEGT. The V gene lost 7 bases and the J gene lost 6 bases, with 12 bases spanning the gap. The CDR3 region is CASTVDQDEKLFF. The CDR3 nucleotides read TGTGCCAGCACTGTTGACCAGGATGAAAAACTGTTTTTT.

Note on this clone: The junction departs from germline at one end; a sequencing error may be responsible. The chain carries TRBV2 and TRBJ2-3; weak D call: TRBD2 (6 bases). The CDR3 spans 12 residues. Germline V gives CDR1 SNHLY, CDR2 FYNNEI. CDR3 loop: CASSEAGSGGPF. The CDR3 nucleotides read TGTGCCAGCAGTGAAGCGGGTAGCGGCGGGCCCTTT.

This clone was recorded a few times. The chain uses TRBV21-1 and TRBJ2-7; whether TRBD2, the table's D call, matches the DNA was not checked. TRBV21-1 constitutes a pseudogene. The CDR3 is 17 amino acids. For the CDR3, the DNA is TGTGCCAGCAGCAAAGGGCTAGCGGGAGCAGGAGGGTACGAGCAGTACGTC. It yields the protein CASSKGLAGAGGYEQYV.

This rearrangement joins TRBV19 to TRBJ2-6; D remains unclear. Germline loops: CDR1 LNHDA, CDR2 SQIVND (reference sequence). This CDR3 region has 15 residues. Between the trimmed V and J ends, which lost 3 bases and 2 bases, there was a span of 8 bases. CDR3 region: CASSIFVAGANVLTF. CDR3 in DNA: TGTGCCAGTAGTATCTTCGTAGCTGGGGCCAACGTCCTGACTTTC.

The CDR3, as DNA: TGCGCCAGCAGCCAAGAGCTTGTGGAGTACTCCTACAATGAGCAGTTCTTC. Encoded protein: CASSQELVEYSYNEQFF. This chain uses TRBV4-3 with TRBJ2-1, with D unresolved. Germline CDR1 reads LGHNA; CDR2 reads YSLEER. The CDR3 is made up of 17 amino acids. With 0 bases removed from V and 0 bases from J, the gap between germline ends came to 12 bases.

This clone was seen a handful of times. Relative to the germline gene, one junction end is altered; a read error may explain this. The J gene is TRBJ1-2, the V gene TRBV19; 7 nucleotides line up with TRBD1. Germline values: CDR1 LNHDA, CDR2 SQIVND (reference sequence). CDR3 size: 12 residues. The CDR3 protein is CASSSTDRLAFF. CDR3 DNA: TGTGCCAGTAGTTCCACGGACAGGCTCGCATTCTTC.

This rearrangement joins TRBV5-1 to TRBJ2-3, with a possible D match to TRBD1 (5 bases). From germline, CDR1 is SGHRS and CDR2 YFSETQ. CDR3 length: 15 residues. The V and J ends lost 2 bases and 4 bases respectively, with 14 bases between them. CDR3 residues: CASSFPQGGADTQYF. The CDR3 nucleotides read TGCGCCAGCAGCTTTCCCCAGGGTGGCGCAGATACGCAGTATTTT.

The V and J genes are TRBV19 and TRBJ1-1, with 7 bases that match TRBD1. V was clipped by 4 bases and J by 3 bases; unmatched bases: 5. Germline V gene sequence: CDR1 LNHDA, CDR2 SQIVND (reference sequence). The length of the CDR3 is 14 residues. The CDR3 reads CASSTRGVDTEAFF. In DNA form, the CDR3 reads TGTGCCAGTAGTACCAGGGGGGTGGACACTGAAGCTTTCTTT. Drawing the rest from reference TRBV19 and TRBJ1-1, the complete variable domain is DGGITQSPKYLFRKEGQNVTLSCEQNLNHDAMYWYRQDPGQGLRLIYYSQIVNDFQKGDIAEGYSVSREKKESFPLTVTSAQKNPTAFYLCASSTRGVDTEAFFGQGTRLTVV.

V and J are TRBV5-1 and TRBJ2-5; TRBD1 might be the D (5 bases). Germline CDR1 reads SGHRS; CDR2 reads YFSETQ. V shed 0 bases and J shed 3 bases, with 6 bases lying between them. CDR3 length equals 13 residues. In DNA form, the CDR3 reads TGCGCCAGCAGCTTGGAAGGGGAAGAGACCCAGTACTTC. Translation: CASSLEGEETQYF. The full variable domain, rest sourced from reference TRBV5-1 and TRBJ2-5, is KAGVTQTPRYLIKTRGQQVTLSCSPISGHRSVSWYQQTPGQGLQFLFEYFSETQRNKGNFPGRFSGRQFSNSRSEMNVSTLELGDSALYLCASSLEGEETQYFGPGTRLLVL.

V gene TRBV5-6 combines with J gene TRBJ2-7, with 7 bases that match TRBD1. The CDR3 spans 14 residues. Trimming at V came to 4 bases and at J to 0 bases, leaving 4 bases not matched to a gene. The V gene's germline CDR1 is SGHDT and CDR2 YYEEEE. The CDR3 here is CASSQGTDSYEQYF. CDR3 sequence (DNA): TGTGCCAGCAGCCAAGGGACAGACTCCTACGAGCAGTACTTC. Drawing the rest from reference TRBV5-6 and TRBJ2-7, the complete variable domain is DAGVTQSPTHLIKTRGQQVTLRCSPKSGHDTVSWYQQALGQGPQFIFQYYEEEERQRGNFPDRFSGHQFPNYSSELNVNALLLGDSALYLCASSQGTDSYEQYFGPGTRLTVT.

The V and J genes are TRBV7-2 and TRBJ2-1; unclear D gene. The germline V and J ends were trimmed by 4 bases and 8 bases, with 9 bases remaining between them. CDR1 is SGHTA, CDR2 FQGNSA, per germline. The CDR3 sequence is 12 residues long. The CDR3, as DNA: TGTGCCAGCAGCTCGATAGCATATGAGCAGTTCTTC. Encoded protein: CASSSIAYEQFF. Variable domain in full (rest from reference TRBV7-2 and TRBJ2-1): GAGVSQSPSNKVTEKGKDVELRCDPISGHTALYWYRQSLGQGLEFLIYFQGNSAPDKSGLPSDRFSAERTGGSVSTLTIQRTQQEDSAVYLCASSSIAYEQFFGPGTRLTVL.

This sequence joins TRBV6-5 and TRBJ2-2; 9 bases align to TRBD1. Germline-derived CDR1 and CDR2 are MNHEY and SVGAGI. This CDR3 comprises 14 residues. V lost 10 bases to trimming and J lost 5 bases; unmatched junction nucleotides: 8. The CDR3, as DNA: TGTGCCACCTCACAGGGGGCCTCTACCGGGGAGCTGTTTTTT. It translates to CATSQGASTGELFF.

This clone was seen a single time. The rearrangement joins TRBV5-8 to TRBJ2-1; D is possibly TRBD1 (5 bases). Trimming pared 1 base from V and 3 bases from J, leaving 17 bases between. The CDR3 extends over 17 amino acids. Germline-derived CDR1 and CDR2 are SGHTS and YDEGEE. The CDR3 DNA sequence: TGTGCCAGCAGCTTGTGGGGTAGGTCAGGACACTACAATGAGCAGTTCTTC. Translating gives CASSLWGRSGHYNEQFF. Drawing the rest from reference TRBV5-8 and TRBJ2-1, the complete variable domain is EAGVTQSPTHLIKTRGQQATLRCSPISGHTSVYWYQQALGLGLQFLLWYDEGEERNRGNFPPRFSGRQFPNYSSELNVNALELEDSALYLCASSLWGRSGHYNEQFFGPGTRLTVL.

V and J are TRBV30 and TRBJ1-5; D is unclear. V was cut by 2 bases and J by 2 bases, with 16 bases left in between. In germline, CDR1 is GTSNPN, CDR2 SVGIG (reference sequence). This CDR3 region has 16 residues. The CDR3 nucleotides read TGTGCCTGGAGTCCCCTGGGCGGGTATCGCAATCAGCCCCAGCATTTT. This codes for CAWSPLGGYRNQPQHF.

In its sample, this clone was seen once. The V and J genes are TRBV28 and TRBJ2-7; 14 nucleotides agree with TRBD2. The germline V gene has CDR1 MDHEN and CDR2 SYDVKM. With 3 bases clipped from V and 0 bases from J, the junction kept 4 bases outside the gene matches. The CDR3 has 17 amino acids. CDR3 amino acids: CASSFGTSGGLSYEQYF. In nucleotides, the CDR3 is TGTGCCAGCAGTTTTGGGACTAGCGGGGGCCTCTCCTACGAGCAGTACTTC. Filled out from reference TRBV28 and TRBJ2-7, the complete variable domain reads DVKVTQSSRYLVKRTGEKVFLECVQDMDHENMFWYRQDPGLGLRLIYFSYDVKMKEKGDIPEGYSVSREKKERFSLILESASTNQTSMYLCASSFGTSGGLSYEQYFGPGTRLTVT.